A selection of T cell receptor beta chains follows, all from one sample in a study of siplizumab effects on memory and regulatory T cells. The data were produced by immunoSEQ multiplex PCR, yet TCRdb's version contains in-frame clones alone and is incomplete. The sample holds some 70,000 clones, 88% seen once. Sequencing was carried out using Tregs sorted from blood. Receptors originate from a human donor in good health. Each CDR3 is given without its conserved first and last residue. Fields, in order: clone size, J gene, V gene, CDR3 protein. The size entry is marked missing in some rows and otherwise reads once, few, many or a size class.

-	TRBJ2-2	TRBV28	ASRHADRAPGTGELF
-	TRBJ2-2	TRBV28	ASSAGQGYTGELF
-	TRBJ2-3	TRBV9	ASSEGPTSTDTQY
-	TRBJ1-2	TRBV5-6	ASSFGTAYGYT
-	TRBJ2-7	TRBV29-1	KATHEQY
-	TRBJ1-1	TRBV10-3	AISEPQNEAF
-	TRBJ2-6	TRBV7-9	ASSLAAVSSGANVLT
-	TRBJ1-5	TRBV20-1	SARDLGPQH
-	TRBJ1-3	TRBV10-3	AISRDSSGNTIY
once	TRBJ2-7	TRBV4-2	ASSQDSGSRYEQY
-	TRBJ1-1	TRBV5-1	ASSLAYYTEAF
-	TRBJ2-7	TRBV5-1	ASSPELERPYEQY
-	TRBJ1-5	TRBV29-1	SVAQGLLGQPQH
-	TRBJ2-1	TRBV7-9	ASSLVGRRYNEQF
few	TRBJ2-5	TRBV7-2	ASSAIVQETQY
once	TRBJ2-1	TRBV6-5	ATSRQGTREQF
once	TRBJ1-5	TRBV6-1	AISEDNSNQPQH
-	TRBJ2-5	TRBV9	ASSKTSGREETQY
few	TRBJ2-1	TRBV12-5	ASGVPGAAYSYNEQF
-	TRBJ1-2	TRBV7-9	ASSLAGNNYGYT
-	TRBJ2-1	TRBV18	ASSPLGEGARSREQF
-	TRBJ2-7	TRBV19	ASKSQPSSYEQY
-	TRBJ2-3	TRBV27	ASSLKGTDTQY
-	TRBJ2-1	TRBV5-1	ASSFSGSNQF
few	TRBJ2-3	TRBV20-1	SAPSTDTQY
-	TRBJ2-4	TRBV29-1	SVLVLAGYKNIQY
-	TRBJ1-1	TRBV20-1	SARVGPEAF
-	TRBJ2-7	TRBV5-1	ASSLATGWYEQY
once	TRBJ2-1	TRBV27	ASSLRRGTGVDEQF
once	TRBJ2-2	TRBV11-3	ASSLRVTGELF